Below are 11 T cell receptor beta chains sequenced from a single sample in a study of CD8+ T cells in alopecia areata listed by TCRdb under 2018. This sample's time point label indicates: around 28 days on oral tofacitinib. The treatment or condition label, as the study defines it: oral pan-JAK inhibitor, 5-10 mg twice daily. The method was the immunoSEQ multiplex PCR assay. RNA was extracted from all samples and reverse transcribed into cDNA, which served as template for TCR sequencing. Here the immuneACCESS table is served through TCRdb, limited to in-frame sequences with V and J called. Missing clones are a known gap in these copies; in checked studies unresolved V genes cover under half, and the rest lacks a known reason. For this sample the table gives about 220,000 clones, of which roughly 56% were detected only once. Roughly 1.5% of the sample comes from the top ten. The source was CD4+ T cells sorted from blood, collected at week 4, from a patient treated with tofacitinib. The receptors stem from a human donor with alopecia areata.

The chain uses TRBV9 and TRBJ2-5, with 7 nucleotides matching TRBD2. The CDR3 spans 15 residues. The germline V gene has CDR1 SGDLS and CDR2 YYNGEE. The V and J ends lost 0 bases and 1 base, in that order; junction bases with no gene match: 3. The CDR3 sequence is CASSVAGGLQETQYF. The CDR3 DNA is TGTGCCAGCAGCGTAGCGGGGGGTCTCCAAGAGACCCAGTACTTC.

This chain links TRBV18 with TRBJ2-5, with D possibly TRBD2 on 6 matching bases. The CDR3 covers 14 residues. The germline V gene has CDR1 KGHSH and CDR2 LQKENI. Trimming removed 4 bases at V and 5 bases at J, with 14 bases between. The CDR3 region is CASSRGRKSETQYF. The CDR3 DNA is TGTGCCAGCTCACGGGGGAGGAAATCGGAGACCCAGTACTTC.

This clone appeared many times. The chain joins TRBV7-9 to TRBJ2-3; 8 bases match TRBD1. With 5 bases clipped from V and 3 bases from J, the junction kept 4 bases outside the gene matches. CDR3 size: 14 residues. CDR1 and CDR2 (germline): SEHNR, FQNEAQ (reference sequence). The CDR3 is CASSLRGQTDTQYF. The CDR3 nucleotides are TGTGCCAGCAGCCTCAGGGGGCAGACAGATACGCAGTATTTT.

Ten or more counts support this clone. The chain links TRBV6-4 to TRBJ2-2; no firm D call. Per germline, CDR1 MRHNA and CDR2 SNTAGT. V lost 2 bases, J lost 3 bases, and 4 bases lay in between. The CDR3 sequence is 13 residues long. The CDR3 loop is CASSDRDTGELFF. The CDR3 bases are TGTGCCAGCAGTGACAGGGACACCGGGGAGCTGTTTTTT.

The V gene is TRBV5-1, the J gene TRBJ2-7; D ambiguous. The CDR3 is 15 amino acids. CDR1 is SGHRS, CDR2 YFSETQ, per germline. The germline V and J ends were trimmed by 0 bases and 3 bases, with 13 bases remaining between them. The CDR3 DNA reads as TGCGCCAGCAGCTTGGCCCTCGGGCGAGACTACGAGCAGTACTTC. This sequence encodes CASSLALGRDYEQYF.

This rearrangement joins TRBV5-1 to TRBJ2-4; D is uncertain. V was shortened by 2 bases and J by 7 bases, with 10 bases between the two germline ends. The CDR3 consists of 13 residues. Germline V gene sequence: CDR1 SGHRS, CDR2 YFSETQ. CDR3 protein: CASSLAGLNIQYF. The CDR3 DNA reads TGCGCCAGCAGCTTAGCTGGGTTGAACATTCAGTACTTC.

The rearrangement uses TRBV6-5 and TRBJ2-3, with 7 bases identical to TRBD1. With 2 bases clipped from V and 2 bases from J, the junction kept 4 bases outside the gene matches. Looked up from germline, CDR1 is MNHEY and CDR2 is SVGAGI. CDR3 length: 15 residues. CDR3 nucleotide sequence: TGTGCCAGCAGTTACAGGGGGCGAACCACAGATACGCAGTATTTT. Protein product: CASSYRGRTTDTQYF.

The V gene is TRBV2, the J gene TRBJ1-2; D gene unclear. This CDR3 is built from 11 residues. V was clipped by 6 bases and J by 6 bases, with 8 bases between them. CDR1 is SNHLY and CDR2 is FYNNEI in the germline V gene. CDR3 in amino acids: CASSIRDGYTF. CDR3 bases: TGTGCCAGCAGCATTAGGGATGGCTACACCTTC.

V usage is TRBV10-3 and J usage is TRBJ2-3, with D possibly matching TRBD2 (5 bases). The CDR3 spans 14 residues. V was trimmed by 4 bases and J by 4 bases, leaving 12 bases between them. Germline lookup yields CDR1 ENHRY and CDR2 SYGVKD. The chain's CDR3 is CAISAGNIADTQYF. The CDR3 DNA reads TGTGCCATCAGTGCGGGGAATATCGCAGATACGCAGTATTTT.

The chain is built from TRBV9 and TRBJ2-1; D might be TRBD1 or TRBD2, each matching 5 bases. This CDR3 spans 15 amino acids. The ends were cut back, 3 bases at V and 5 bases at J, with 15 bases in the middle. Germline values: CDR1 SGDLS, CDR2 YYNGEE. CDR3 protein: CASSDRAPGHNEQFF. In DNA form, the CDR3 reads TGTGCCAGCAGCGACCGGGCCCCGGGGCACAATGAGCAGTTCTTC.

This clone was seen ten or more times. The chain links TRBV19 to TRBJ2-1; D unresolved. V gave up 4 bases and J gave up 2 bases, with 6 bases separating them. Germline V gives CDR1 LNHDA, CDR2 SQIVND (reference sequence). The CDR3 spans 13 residues. The CDR3 protein is CASSTPAYNEQFF. The CDR3 nucleotides read TGTGCCAGTAGTACCCCGGCCTACAATGAGCAGTTCTTC.